The T cell receptor (beta chain) under discussion was sequenced for a study of shared clonotypes between healthy human individuals (dated by TCRdb to the early 2020s). Notes on the research overall: A couple of women and a few men aged 18 to 49 years were included in the cohort. For each donor, CD4 naive and CD4 memory were each run on three plates, CD8 naive on two plates, and CD8 memory on one plate. The study deeply sequenced blood TCR repertoires of about five healthy adults to estimate repertoire size and the extent of clonotype sharing between individuals. Libraries were prepared and TCR repertoires were sequenced by different laboratories using diverse techniques, in order to increase sequencing depth and limit assay-specific biases. Each donor's leukapheresis produced roughly between roughly 0.94 and 9.5 billion PBMCs. General findings and caveats noted by the study authors: Sampling was restricted to blood, and TCR repertoires in tissues likely differ from the TCR repertoires found in blood. Because the study included a small number of donors, the genetic and exposure-history diversity represented was limited. Even with the large sequencing depth, rarefaction of the sorted-subset datasets indicated that sequencing was incomplete. Higher generation probabilities were observed for clonotypes shared by all four sorted-subset donors than for non-shared clonotypes. Pairwise subsampling led to the expectation that sequencing depth would affect the degree of clonotype sharing among donors. Naive subsets generally had larger estimated clonotype richness than memory subsets. Across four donors, 4.5% to 6.5% of naive CD4, approximately 3.5% of naive CD8, under 2.5% of memory CD4, and under 0.45% of memory CD8 clonotypes were shared.

Using the deep immunoSEQ assay, TCR CDR3 regions were amplified from genomic DNA by multiplex PCR. Genomic DNA extracted from each cell subset was distributed evenly over all wells of several immunoSEQ 96-well plates, and each plate served as one replicate. For sorted subsets, 150 to 250 ng of genomic DNA, equivalent to about 30,000 T cell genomes, went into each replicate PCR. Purified libraries were measured with a Qubit 3.0 fluorometer, size-checked on a Bioanalyzer 2100, and measured again with the KAPA Library Quantification kit. Every immunoSEQ 96-well plate was sequenced on a dedicated single-read 150-cycle Illumina NextSeq 550 flow cell. The authors' pipeline ran thus. The immunoSEQ output contained only junctional sequences without quality scores, so filtering could not match that applied to full-length reads. Sequences were annotated with PyIR, a Python wrapper for IgBLAST v1.9, using IMGT germline references to assign V/J genes and CDR3. Any read was removed if the V/J assignment was weak (E-value above 1e-6), the CDR3 was missing, or the read contained stop codons, out-of-frame junctions, or ambiguous translated residues. V3J clonotypes were defined as sequences sharing an identical inferred V gene, J gene, and CDR3 amino acid sequence. To compute the percentage overlap between repertoires, the number of shared unique clonotypes was divided by the size of the smaller repertoire. Three approaches were used to assess repertoire richness: RTK rarefaction, the Chao1 estimator, and Recon v2.1 estimates of unobserved clonotypes. Generation probabilities were computed with OLGA for all TCRbeta clonotypes obtained by the gDNA method from several donors. Sourced from immuneACCESS, this table was stored by TCRdb with only in-frame sequences that have V and J called. A share of the clones is absent; for the studies checked, an unresolved V gene accounts for under half, and the remainder has no known explanation. V and J calls and clone size come straight from that table; D and trimming were deduced from the DNA. For this sample the table gives more than 150,000 clones, of which 80% to 95% were detected only once. The ten largest make up more than 0.06% of the sample.

The donors were healthy, HIV-negative adults who had no recently reported acute infections or vaccinations. Every donor was a Caucasian adult living in Nashville, Tennessee, USA. CD4+ T cells were enriched by magnetic negative selection, after which naive cells were positively selected on CD45RA and the negative fraction was taken as the memory subset. After blood collection by leukapheresis, PBMCs were isolated using Ficoll-Histopaque density gradient centrifugation and then cryopreserved in the vapor phase of liquid nitrogen. Analytical flow cytometry was used to check the purity and quantity of each magnetically sorted T cell population. Genomic DNA was isolated from each sorted fraction and quantified by UV absorbance on a Nanodrop 2000c. As for this clone: The antigen it recognizes is unknown. Per-nucleotide qualities are absent, and no much larger clonotype sits a single base away.

V was cut back by 8 bases and J by 0 bases, leaving a gap of 10 bases between them. The CDR3 covers 13 residues, taking in both the cysteine and the phenylalanine. The CDR3 DNA has 39 bases and is translated from base 1. Reading the germline V gene gives CDR1 SNHLY and CDR2 FYNNEI. The rearrangement combines TRBV2 with TRBJ1-1, with the D segment identity uncertain. This clonotype was sampled from a woman aged 25-40 years in good health. The sequencing sample was made of naive CD4+ T cells sorted from blood. The cell subset or site label, as the study defines it: CD45RA+ positively selected. The sequenced DNA: TGTGCCAGCGGTCGGAGGCTGAACACTGAAGCTTTCTTT. Its protein is CASGRRLNTEAFF.